Each of the 6 T cell receptor beta chains below was sequenced from the same sample in a study of blood T cells in healthy people across ages (dated by TCRdb to between 2015 and 2017). Libraries were constructed by 5' RACE. The sequencer was an Illumina HiSeq 2500. A second roughly 6 to 12 cycle PCR used a sample-barcoded 5' primer and a J-beta primer mix. TCRdb took the public reads, trimmed them with fastp at Q25, ran MiXCR for clone calling and kept in-frame beta chains. Each entry is one CDR3 protein sequence, shown with its most common DNA and genes. The sample contains nearly 800,000 distinct CDR3 sequences, roughly 50% of them found a single time. Together, the top ten hold around 25% of the sample. The specimen sequenced was blood. The receptors here all came from a man in his forties in good health.

The rearrangement uses TRBV20-1 and TRBJ2-1; 13 bases fit TRBD2. The germline CDR1 and CDR2 sequences are DFQATT and SNEGSKA (reference sequence). Losses at the gene ends were 2 bases for V and 6 bases for J; bases not matched to a gene: 7. This CDR3 has 16 amino acids. CDR3 DNA sequence: TGCAGTGCTAGACCGATTAGGACTAGCGGGGGCAATGAGCAGTTCTTC. Amino acid sequence: CSARPIRTSGGNEQFF.

V gene TRBV12-3 or TRBV12-4 combines with J gene TRBJ2-7; D is unresolved. This CDR3 comprises 14 residues. V was trimmed by 2 bases and J by 0 bases, leaving 8 bases between them. The CDR3 reads CASSLSVSSYEQYF. CDR3 bases: TGTGCCAGCAGTTTATCCGTAAGCTCCTACGAGCAGTACTTC.

This chain links TRBV12-3 or TRBV12-4 with TRBJ2-7; 8 bases agree with TRBD2. The DNA end is more similar to TRBJ2-5, so the J call may be wrong. CDR3 length: 13 amino acids. CDR3 nucleotides: TGTGCCACCACTCGGGGGGGCATGGAGACCCAGTACTTC. Residues: CATTRGGMETQYF.

This clonotype was seen a few times. The genes are TRBV28 and TRBJ2-5; the D call may be TRBD1 or TRBD2 (6 bases each). Trimming stripped 4 bases from V and 5 bases from J, with 14 bases between. The CDR3 covers 14 residues. Germline CDR1 reads MDHEN; CDR2 reads SYDVKM. The CDR3 here is CASSSRGRGETQYF. In nucleotides, the CDR3 is TGTGCCAGCAGTTCCCGGGGGCGAGGCGAGACCCAGTACTTC. The variable domain in full, with the rest retrieved from reference TRBV28 and TRBJ2-5, is DVKVTQSSRYLVKRTGEKVFLECVQDMDHENMFWYRQDPGLGLRLIYFSYDVKMKEKGDIPEGYSVSREKKERFSLILESASTNQTSMYLCASSSRGRGETQYFGPGTRLLVL.

The chain has TRBV9 and TRBJ2-3, with D unresolved. V was cut by 4 bases and J by 4 bases, with 13 bases left in between. CDR1 and CDR2 from the germline V gene are SGDLS and YYNGEE. The CDR3 loop spans 14 amino acids. In DNA form, the CDR3 reads TGTGCCAGCAGCTCTGGGGTAGGATCAGATACGCAGTATTTT. Translating it yields CASSSGVGSDTQYF. Together with reference TRBV9 and TRBJ2-3, the CDR3 gives the full variable domain: DSGVTQTPKHLITATGQRVTLRCSPRSGDLSVYWYQQSLDQGLQFLIQYYNGEERAKGNILERFSAQQFPDLHSELNLSSLELGDSALYFCASSSGVGSDTQYFGPGTRLTVL.

The chain is built from TRBV29-1 and TRBJ2-3; no firm D call. The CDR3 is made up of 12 amino acids. The germline gives CDR1 SQVTM, CDR2 ANQGSEA. Trimming took 1 base from V and 1 from J, leaving 3 bases between them. The CDR3 DNA sequence: TGCAGCGTTGAAGTGGGCACAGATACGCAGTATTTT. Protein product: CSVEVGTDTQYF.